Below are 25 T cell receptor beta chains sequenced from a single sample in a study of T cell responses to AZD1222 COVID-19 vaccine. Assay used: immunoSEQ multiplex PCR; TCRdb lists only in-frame clones, some missing. The sample contains around 99,000 clones, more than 90% of which appear only once. The source material was peripheral blood, sampled on day 0 of AZD1222 vaccination. All receptors derive from an adult in good health.

The chain uses TRBV12-3 or TRBV12-4 and TRBJ2-2; no clear D. CDR3 length equals 13 residues. V lost 5 bases to trimming and J lost 5 bases, with 9 bases between them. The CDR3 is CASSPSQTGELFF. CDR3 DNA: TGTGCCAGCAGTCCCTCCCAGACCGGGGAGCTGTTTTTT.

The sample holds one count of this clone. The chain uses TRBV6-2 or TRBV6-3 and TRBJ1-5; D is unclear. Per the germline V gene, CDR1 is MNHEY and CDR2 is SVGEGT. Trimming shortened V by 6 bases and J by 2 bases, and 14 bases separated the two germline ends. This CDR3 is 15 amino acids long. This CDR3 is CASSDWGIGNQPQHF. For the CDR3, the DNA is TGTGCCAGCAGCGACTGGGGTATTGGCAATCAGCCCCAGCATTTT.

V and J are TRBV28 and TRBJ1-2; 11 bases agree with TRBD1. V dropped 6 bases and J dropped 0; count of bases not matched to a gene: 18. From germline, CDR1 is MDHEN and CDR2 SYDVKM. The CDR3 is made up of 20 amino acids. The CDR3 nucleotides read TGTGCCAGCAGCACTGTAACTTTTGGGACAGGGGGTACTCCTAACTATGGCTACACCTTC. Its translation: CASSTVTFGTGGTPNYGYTF.

The chain carries TRBV6-2 or TRBV6-3 and TRBJ1-4; the D gene is possibly TRBD1 (5 bases). From germline, CDR1 is MNHEY and CDR2 SVGEGT. The V end lost 4 bases, the J end lost 6 bases, and 15 bases lay between the germline ends. This CDR3 contains 15 residues. DNA for the CDR3: TGTGCCAGCAGTTTATCGGGACGTTTGTATGAAAAACTGTTTTTT. It translates to CASSLSGRLYEKLFF.

The chain uses TRBV11-2 and TRBJ1-5; no clear D gene. CDR1 is SGHAT, CDR2 FQNNGV, per germline. V shed 2 bases and J shed 4 bases, with 6 bases lying between them. The CDR3 contains 13 residues. CDR3 DNA sequence: TGTGCCAGCAGCTTAACACAGAATCAGCCCCAGCATTTT. This translates into CASSLTQNQPQHF.

The chain combines TRBV6-5 with TRBJ1-4; D not resolved. The CDR3 has 14 residues. Germline V gene data show CDR1 as MNHEY and CDR2 as SVGAGI. V shed 5 bases and J shed 5 bases, with 12 bases lying between them. CDR3 sequence: CASSTSLGNEKLFF. The CDR3, as DNA: TGTGCCAGCAGTACATCCCTTGGAAATGAAAAACTGTTTTTT.

The chain combines TRBV7-7 with TRBJ2-1, with 8 bases fitting TRBD2. Trimming cost V 5 bases and J 6 bases; bases outside gene matches: 15. The V gene's germline CDR1 is SSHAT and CDR2 FNYEAQ (reference sequence). The CDR3 loop spans 17 amino acids. The DNA for the CDR3 is TGTGCCAGCAGCCTGTCTCCCCCGGGACTAGGGGGCAATGAGCAGTTCTTC. Translated, it gives CASSLSPPGLGGNEQFF.

The J gene is TRBJ1-5, the V gene TRBV30, with 8 bases lining up with TRBD1. The CDR3 totals 13 residues. Germline V lookup: CDR1 GTSNPN, CDR2 SVGIG (reference sequence). With V trimmed by 5 bases and J by 3 bases, 3 bases remained unmatched. The CDR3 spells CAWSDRDNQPQHF. In nucleotides, the CDR3 is TGTGCCTGGTCGGACAGGGACAATCAGCCCCAGCATTTT. Together with reference TRBV30 and TRBJ1-5, the CDR3 gives the full variable domain: SQTIHQWPATLVQPVGSPLSLECTVEGTSNPNLYWYRQAAGRGLQLLFYSVGIGQISSEVPQNLSASRPQDRQFILSSKKLLLSDSGFYLCAWSDRDNQPQHFGDGTRLSIL.

In this sample, this clone turned up once. The rearrangement links TRBV29-1 to TRBJ2-3; 8 bases agree with TRBD2. Germline V lookup: CDR1 SQVTM, CDR2 ANQGSEA. With V trimmed by 8 bases and J by 0 bases, 4 bases remained unmatched. The CDR3 runs 13 residues. The CDR3 spells CSFERGSTDTQYF. In nucleotides, the CDR3 is TGCAGCTTCGAGCGGGGGAGCACAGATACGCAGTATTTT.

This rearrangement joins TRBV6-5 to TRBJ2-3, with 9 bases matching TRBD1. Germline V gene lookup returns CDR1 MNHEY and CDR2 SVGAGI. The CDR3 consists of 15 residues. The junction had 5 bases not matched to a gene; V was cut back by 5 bases and J by 2 bases. The CDR3: CASSKTGGNTDTQYF. The DNA of the CDR3 is TGTGCCAGCAGTAAGACAGGGGGGAACACAGATACGCAGTATTTT.

V usage is TRBV19 and J usage is TRBJ2-3; D unclear. CDR3 length: 15 residues. V was shortened by 3 bases and J by 1 base, with 11 bases between the two germline ends. Germline assignment: CDR1 LNHDA and CDR2 SQIVND (reference sequence). The CDR3 spells CASSIPGRGTDTQYF. The CDR3 DNA is TGTGCCAGTAGTATCCCTGGTCGGGGCACAGATACGCAGTATTTT.

The count of this clone is one. The CDR3 nucleotides read TGCAGCGCCAGAGGACAGGGCCCCTACAATGAGCAGTTCTTC. It is translated as CSARGQGPYNEQFF. The genes are TRBV29-1 and TRBJ2-1; 8 positions agree with TRBD1. There are 14 residues in the CDR3. V lost 7 bases to trimming and J lost 2 bases; unmatched junction nucleotides: 7. The germline V gene encodes CDR1 SQVTM and CDR2 ANQGSEA.

The DNA for the CDR3 is TGTGCCAGCAGCCCCCGAGGGGTGGATGAGCAGTTCTTC. Translating it yields CASSPRGVDEQFF. J is TRBJ2-1 and V is TRBV11-3, with D perhaps given as TRBD1 or TRBD2 (5 bases each). CDR3 length equals 13 residues. Trimming cost V 5 bases and J 8 bases, with 13 bases left between them. In germline, CDR1 is SGHNT, CDR2 YENEEA.

This rearrangement joins TRBV7-9 to TRBJ1-3, with D maybe TRBD1 (5 bases). V lost 5 bases to trimming and J lost 1 base, with 21 bases between them. The CDR3 length is 18 residues. Germline values: CDR1 SEHNR, CDR2 FQNEAQ (reference sequence). The DNA for the CDR3 is TGTGCCAGCAGCCGGTTTCTGGGCAGGGAGGGATCTGGAAACACCATATATTTT. Amino acids: CASSRFLGREGSGNTIYF. Full variable domain (missing parts from reference TRBV7-9 and TRBJ1-3): DTGVSQNPRHKITKRGQNVTFRCDPISEHNRLYWYRQTLGQGPEFLTYFQNEAQLEKSRLLSDRFSAERPKGSFSTLEIQRTEQGDSAMYLCASSRFLGREGSGNTIYFGEGSWLTVV.

The chain combines TRBV6-5 with TRBJ1-2, with D tentatively TRBD1 (6 bases). CDR1 is MNHEY and CDR2 is SVGAGI in the germline V gene. V lost 6 bases, J lost 8 bases, and 10 bases lay in between. CDR3 length equals 11 residues. CDR3 sequence (DNA): TGTGCCAGCAGCCACAGGGAGGGCTACACCTTC. Amino acid sequence: CASSHREGYTF.

This clone appeared once. The rearrangement links TRBV19 to TRBJ1-1; possibly TRBD1 for D (6 bases). The CDR3 has 14 residues. Germline V gives CDR1 LNHDA, CDR2 SQIVND (reference sequence). V was cut by 3 bases and J by 5 bases, with 13 bases left in between. The CDR3: CASSIRGGETEAFF. CDR3 sequence (DNA): TGTGCCAGTAGTATTCGAGGGGGGGAGACTGAAGCTTTCTTT. The full variable domain, completed using reference TRBV19 and TRBJ1-1, is DGGITQSPKYLFRKEGQNVTLSCEQNLNHDAMYWYRQDPGQGLRLIYYSQIVNDFQKGDIAEGYSVSREKKESFPLTVTSAQKNPTAFYLCASSIRGGETEAFFGQGTRLTVV.

The chain carries TRBV7-9 and TRBJ1-1, with TRBD1 identical over 7 bases. The junction had 3 bases not matched to a gene; V was cut back by 10 bases and J by 1 base. The V gene's germline CDR1 is SEHNR and CDR2 FQNEAQ (reference sequence). The CDR3 runs to 12 residues. The CDR3 loop is CATHRGNTEAFF. CDR3 coding DNA: TGTGCCACGCACAGGGGGAACACTGAAGCTTTCTTT.

This chain connects TRBV14 to TRBJ2-2; D unresolved. Trimming pared 5 bases from V and 2 bases from J, leaving 18 bases between. CDR3 length equals 17 residues. CDR1 and CDR2 (germline): SGHDN, FVKESK. CDR3 DNA sequence: TGTGCCAGCAGCGGTCGGGCCGCTCTCTTTAACACCGGGGAGCTGTTTTTT. Translating gives CASSGRAALFNTGELFF.

The chain uses TRBV15 and TRBJ1-1, with D unclear. Trimming pared 2 bases from V and 5 bases from J, leaving 15 bases between. CDR3 size: 15 residues. Germline CDR1 and CDR2: LNHNV and YYDKDF (reference sequence). In nucleotides, the CDR3 is TGTGCCACCAGCAGAAACCTCGCCAGGTTGACTGAAGCTTTCTTT. Protein: CATSRNLARLTEAFF.

In DNA, the CDR3 is TGTGCCAGCAGCTCCCCCGGGGGGCGAAGTGGAAACACCATATATTTT. Encoded protein: CASSSPGGRSGNTIYF. The chain has TRBV28 and TRBJ1-3; possibly TRBD1 for D (6 bases). CDR1 is MDHEN, CDR2 SYDVKM, per germline. The length of the CDR3 is 16 residues. Trimming left V 6 bases short and J 3 bases short, with 18 bases between.

V and J are TRBV12-3 or TRBV12-4 and TRBJ2-1, with 8 bases identical to TRBD2. The CDR3 covers 13 residues. Germline trimming cut 10 bases from V and 7 bases from J; bases unmatched to any gene: 9. This CDR3 is CATGSGSKNEQFF. The DNA of the CDR3 is TGTGCCACCGGGAGCGGGAGTAAGAATGAGCAGTTCTTC.

This clone was seen a handful of times. This chain uses TRBV9 with TRBJ2-1, with D perhaps TRBD2 (7 bases). The ends were cut back, 0 bases at V and 7 bases at J, with 23 bases in the middle. From germline, CDR1 is SGDLS and CDR2 YYNGEE. This CDR3 region has 18 residues. This chain's CDR3 is CASSVEGTGGWKQNEQFF. CDR3 DNA sequence: TGTGCCAGCAGCGTAGAAGGTACGGGGGGCTGGAAGCAAAATGAGCAGTTCTTC.

The V gene is TRBV18, the J gene TRBJ2-7, with D possibly being TRBD1 (6 bases). This CDR3 has 15 amino acids. Between the trimmed V and J ends, which lost 2 bases and 7 bases, there was a span of 18 bases. CDR1 is KGHSH and CDR2 is LQKENI in the germline V gene. CDR3 in amino acids: CASSPRQDPIGEQYF. Written as DNA, the CDR3 is TGTGCCAGCTCACCAAGACAGGACCCCATCGGAGAGCAGTACTTC.

The chain combines TRBV4-1 with TRBJ2-3; D unclear. This CDR3 contains 14 residues. Germline CDR1 is MGHRA and CDR2 is YSYEKL. V was pared by 0 bases and J by 7 bases, with 11 bases between. The CDR3 DNA is TGCGCCAGCAGCCAAGATTGGGTTGGGTATACGCAGTATTTT. Translation: CASSQDWVGYTQYF.

This chain connects TRBV2 to TRBJ2-3, with 9 bases matching TRBD2. Germline CDR1 and CDR2: SNHLY and FYNNEI. Trimming cost V 2 bases and J 3 bases; bases outside gene matches: 6. CDR3 size: 16 residues. The CDR3 DNA is TGTGCCAGCAGTGAAATTGGGCGGGGGGGGACAGATACGCAGTATTTT. This gives the protein CASSEIGRGGTDTQYF.